This TCR beta chain was retrieved from a study of cytomegalovirus exposure and HLA in healthy donors. Donors sampled were nominally healthy, though unrecorded immune exposures were likely. Vbeta (60) and Jbeta (13) primers were used in the PCR. Profiled with immunoSEQ multiplex PCR; TCRdb holds only in-frame clones, not every one. The data show fewer than 85,000 clones, about four fifths seen once. Findings of the study overall: Among the most significant clusters, several appeared linked to common viral pathogens in a later analysis.

V shed 7 bases, J shed 1 base, and the junction held 5 bases outside the gene matches. The CDR3 runs 14 residues. Germline V gene sequence: CDR1 MNHEY, CDR2 SMNVEV (reference sequence). Regarding this clone: Its antigen remains unknown.

The rearrangement joins TRBV27 to TRBJ2-3, with TRBD2 matching 7 bases. The sample comprised PBMCs. The receptor's source is a male donor in good health and CMV-seropositive. The DNA for the CDR3 is TGTGCCAGCAAAGTACTAGCGCGCACAGATACGCAGTATTTT. This translates into CASKVLARTDTQYF.